The present entry profiles one T cell receptor (beta chain) with its context. The data originate from a study of blood T cell repertoires in COVID-19. Original analysis: Quantification of nucleated cells was approximated via reference gene primer amplification. Method: immunoSEQ multiplex PCR; TCRdb's copy keeps in-frame clones and lacks some. For V, J and clone size, that table is used; D and trimming come from the DNA. The repertoire holds around 130,000 clones, around 86% seen once, with more than 15% in the top ten. Everyone who took part was roughly 18 to 100 years old, and they came from 24 US areas. Clinical history reported by participants formed the basis on which cohorts were assigned. The CDR3 contains 16 residues. The V gene lost 4 bases and the J gene lost 0 bases, with 14 bases spanning the gap. Germline CDR1 is SGHRS and CDR2 is YFSETQ.

The V and J genes are TRBV5-1 and TRBJ2-1; the D is unclear. The sequence was collected from a man younger than 40 who had recovered from COVID-19. The sequenced sample was PBMCs or T cells enriched from blood (not recorded which). DNA of the CDR3: TGCGCCAGCAGCCCCTCTTCTAGAAGCTCCTACAATGAGCAGTTCTTC. Its protein is CASSPSSRSSYNEQFF.